These 12 T cell receptor beta chains originate from one sample sequenced in a study of CD8 T cells in Susac syndrome. RNA, at about 0.5 to 1 ug, was reverse transcribed with random hexamers. Using its own MiXCR run on the immunoSEQ multiplex PCR reads, TCRdb lists one record per CDR3 protein. The table records 200,000 to 300,000 distinct CDR3 sequences, just under 95% of them present only once. Sequenced input: CD4+ T cells from PBMCs. Receptors originate from a human donor with multiple sclerosis.

This chain connects TRBV5-1 to TRBJ2-2; 9 bases map to TRBD1. There are 15 residues in the CDR3. The V and J ends lost 4 bases and 6 bases, in that order; junction bases with no gene match: 7. Germline CDR1 SGHRS, CDR2 YFSETQ. The CDR3 DNA reads TGCGCCAGCAGCCATGGACAGGGGAGGGCCGGGGAGCTGTTTTTT. Residues: CASSHGQGRAGELFF.

The chain employs TRBV5-4 and TRBJ1-2; D ambiguous. V lost 4 bases and J lost 0, with 7 bases in between. Germline values: CDR1 SGHNT, CDR2 YYREEE (reference sequence). This CDR3 comprises 13 residues. The CDR3, as DNA: TGTGCCAGCAGCACAACGACTAACTATGGCTACACCTTC. Its protein product is CASSTTTNYGYTF.

V usage is TRBV6-6 and J usage is TRBJ2-7; D is unresolved. The CDR3 is 13 amino acids. The ends were cut back, 6 bases at V and 6 bases at J, with 15 bases in the middle. Looked up from germline, CDR1 is MNHNY and CDR2 is SVGAGI (reference sequence). CDR3 amino acids: CASSRSVGSEQYF. CDR3 DNA: TGTGCCAGCAGCCGATCCGTCGGCTCCGAGCAGTACTTC.

The rearrangement joins TRBV7-3 to TRBJ1-5, with D unresolved. This CDR3 region has 13 residues. CDR1 is SGHTA and CDR2 is FQGTGA in the germline V gene. V shed 3 bases and J shed 5 bases, with 8 bases lying between them. CDR3 nucleotide sequence: TGTGCCAGCAGCTTCGAAAGATATCAGCCCCAGCATTTT. Translated: CASSFERYQPQHF.

The gene calls are TRBV27 and TRBJ2-7; D possibly corresponds to TRBD1 (6 bases). The CDR3 spans 12 residues. The V gene's germline CDR1 is MNHEY and CDR2 SMNVEV (reference sequence). V gave up 5 bases and J gave up 12 bases, with 17 bases separating them. In DNA, the CDR3 is TGTGCCAGCAGTACCTCACCGGGACACACGTACTTC. Its translation: CASSTSPGHTYF.

The rearrangement joins TRBV6-6 to TRBJ2-7; D is undetermined. Germline CDR1 and CDR2: MNHNY and SVGAGI (reference sequence). This CDR3 spans 14 amino acids. V lost 8 bases to trimming and J lost 4 bases, with 18 bases between them. CDR3 DNA: TGTGCCAGCGGTGGACCCCCCTCCGGATACGAGCAGTACTTC. Translated, it gives CASGGPPSGYEQYF.

This clonotype has just one count. The rearrangement joins TRBV20-1 to TRBJ2-7; D may be TRBD2 (5 bases). This CDR3 region has 11 residues. V was shortened by 3 bases and J by 6 bases, with 9 bases between the two germline ends. Germline assignment: CDR1 DFQATT and CDR2 SNEGSKA (reference sequence). CDR3 region: CSASSRVEQYF. The CDR3 DNA reads as TGCAGTGCTAGTTCGAGGGTCGAGCAGTACTTC.

This chain connects TRBV2 to TRBJ1-1; no firm D call. Germline CDR1 reads SNHLY; CDR2 reads FYNNEI. V lost 0 bases to trimming and J lost 1 base, with 3 bases between them. CDR3 length equals 13 residues. This CDR3 reads CASSEAKNTEAFF. The CDR3 DNA reads TGTGCCAGCAGTGAAGCCAAGAACACTGAAGCTTTCTTT.

The chain uses TRBV28 and TRBJ2-1; 10 bases map to TRBD2. Per the germline V gene, CDR1 is MDHEN and CDR2 is SYDVKM. V lost 4 bases and J lost 4; bases outside the gene matches: 7. The CDR3 runs to 16 residues. Written as DNA, the CDR3 is TGTGCCAGCAGTTCCCCCGGGACTAGCGTTTACAATGAGCAGTTCTTC. Translating gives CASSSPGTSVYNEQFF.

The V gene is TRBV12-3 or TRBV12-4, the J gene TRBJ1-1; D unresolved. Trimming cost V 6 bases and J 4 bases, with 12 bases left between them. This CDR3 is 13 amino acids long. CDR3 nucleotides: TGTGCCAGCAGACTACCCTGGGGCACTGAAGCTTTCTTT. Encoded protein: CASRLPWGTEAFF.

The chain recombines TRBV24-1 with TRBJ1-2, with 8 bases lining up with TRBD1. Trimming removed 6 bases from V and 6 bases from J; junction bases left unmatched: 8. This CDR3 region has 14 residues. The germline gives CDR1 KGHDR, CDR2 SFDVKD. This chain's CDR3 is CATSNPGGADGYTF. CDR3 DNA: TGTGCCACCAGTAACCCAGGGGGCGCGGATGGCTACACCTTC.

The chain combines TRBV29-1 with TRBJ2-5; D gene uncertain. Per germline, CDR1 SQVTM and CDR2 ANQGSEA. Between the trimmed V and J ends, which lost 3 bases and 2 bases, there was a span of 7 bases. The CDR3 loop spans 12 amino acids. CDR3 sequence: CSVDGQQETQYF. The CDR3 DNA reads TGCAGCGTTGACGGGCAGCAAGAGACCCAGTACTTC.